A single T cell receptor beta chain is shown here with its context. This record comes from a study of blood T cell repertoires in COVID-19. Whole-study context: Acute and convalescent COVID-19 samples came from the United States, Italy and Spain. In each case, the material was cDNA or gDNA derived from T cells, B-cell-depleted T cells, or PBMCs.

Profiling relied on immunoSEQ multiplex PCR, and the TCRdb table lists in-frame clones only, not all of them. The sample lists nearly 200,000 clones; 84% were seen once. V lost 2 bases, J lost 2 bases, and 10 bases lay in between. Germline V gene data show CDR1 as LGHNT and CDR2 as FRNRAP. The CDR3 extends over 15 amino acids. Material for sequencing was peripheral blood. This sequence was found in a woman aged 65 to 85 with active or convalescent COVID-19. The V and J genes are TRBV12-5 and TRBJ1-5, with D uncertain. Written as DNA, the CDR3 is TGTGCTAGTGGTTTGCCTGGAGGAGGCAATCAGCCCCAGCATTTT. Translation gives CASGLPGGGNQPQHF.